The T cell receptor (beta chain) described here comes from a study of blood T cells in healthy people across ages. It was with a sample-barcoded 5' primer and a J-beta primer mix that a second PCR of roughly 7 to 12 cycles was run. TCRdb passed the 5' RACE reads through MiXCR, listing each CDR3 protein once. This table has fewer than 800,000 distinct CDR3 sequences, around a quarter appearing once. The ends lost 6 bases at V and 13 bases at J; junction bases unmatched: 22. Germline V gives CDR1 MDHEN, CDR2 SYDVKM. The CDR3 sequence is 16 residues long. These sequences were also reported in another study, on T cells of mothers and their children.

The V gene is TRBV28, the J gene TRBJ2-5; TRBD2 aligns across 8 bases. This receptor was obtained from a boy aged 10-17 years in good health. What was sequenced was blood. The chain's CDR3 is CASRGGSGEGRNERYF. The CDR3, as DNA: TGTGCCAGCAGGGGGGGTAGCGGGGAAGGGCGAAACGAGCGGTACTTC.